A selection of T cell receptor beta chains follows, all from one sample in a study of blood T cell repertoires in COVID-19. Clones were sequenced by immunoSEQ multiplex PCR, and TCRdb holds only the in-frame ones, with some missing. The table has 70,000 or so clones, around 87% seen once. The sequencing input was peripheral blood. The receptor set was obtained from a woman older than 75 with active or convalescent COVID-19. CDR3s include the opening cysteine and the closing phenylalanine or tryptophan. Fields, in order: J gene, D gene, V gene, CDR3 protein, CDR3 DNA. The D gene is left open where the match is weak.

J gene: TRBJ1-5
D gene: TRBD1
V gene: TRBV29-1
CDR3 protein: CSVQDRGESNQPQHF
CDR3 DNA: TGCAGCGTTCAGGACAGGGGAGAAAGCAATCAGCCCCAGCATTTT

J gene: TRBJ1-4
D gene: TRBD1
V gene: TRBV5-4
CDR3 protein: CASSLDRGDEKLFF
CDR3 DNA: TGTGCCAGCAGCTTGGACAGGGGGGATGAAAAACTGTTTTTT

J gene: TRBJ1-2
D gene: .
V gene: TRBV27
CDR3 protein: CASSLSGQPYGYTF
CDR3 DNA: TGTGCCAGCAGTTTATCGGGACAACCCTATGGCTACACCTTC

J gene: TRBJ1-1
D gene: .
V gene: TRBV3-1/TRBV3-2
CDR3 protein: CASSQAGGGTEAFF
CDR3 DNA: TGTGCCAGCAGCCAAGCGGGGGGAGGCACTGAAGCTTTCTTT

J gene: TRBJ1-2
D gene: .
V gene: TRBV5-8
CDR3 protein: CASSLGLILYGYTF
CDR3 DNA: TGTGCCAGCAGCTTGGGTCTAATTCTCTATGGCTACACCTTC

J gene: TRBJ1-2
D gene: .
V gene: TRBV4-1
CDR3 protein: CASSQSAAVDYGYTF
CDR3 DNA: TGCGCCAGCAGCCAAAGCGCGGCGGTCGACTATGGCTACACCTTC

J gene: TRBJ2-7
D gene: TRBD2
V gene: TRBV10-3
CDR3 protein: CAISEGRGVTYEQYF
CDR3 DNA: TGTGCCATCAGTGAAGGTCGGGGGGTAACTTACGAGCAGTACTTC

J gene: TRBJ2-7
D gene: TRBD1
V gene: TRBV6-5
CDR3 protein: CASRGQGPYEQYF
CDR3 DNA: TGTGCCAGCAGAGGACAGGGCCCCTACGAGCAGTACTTC

J gene: TRBJ2-6
D gene: .
V gene: TRBV15
CDR3 protein: CATSRDKSATSGANVLTF
CDR3 DNA: TGTGCCACCAGCAGAGATAAATCAGCGACTTCTGGGGCCAACGTCCTGACTTTC

J gene: TRBJ2-5
D gene: TRBD1
V gene: TRBV11-2
CDR3 protein: CASSFYRGIRETQYF
CDR3 DNA: TGTGCCAGCAGCTTTTACAGGGGGATACGAGAGACCCAGTACTTC